The clone carrying this TCR beta chain turned up a few times. What it binds is unknown. The sample is drawn from a study of CD8 T cells in ankylosing spondylitis. Each CDR3 protein is one row after TCRdb ran MiXCR on the 5' RACE reads. Here the sample spans around 100,000 distinct CDR3 sequences, nearly 25% being singletons. The CDR3 spans 11 residues. The germline V gene encodes CDR1 DFQATT and CDR2 SNEGSKA (reference sequence). V lost 3 bases to trimming and J lost 3 bases, with 6 bases between them. General study findings and limits: Characteristic, it appeared, of ankylosing spondylitis blood was a TCR beta motif of seven or eight highly homologous variants.

The sequence was collected from a male donor with ankylosing spondylitis. The chain uses TRBV20-1 and TRBJ2-7; no clear D. Sequenced: synovial fluid, either unsorted or a sorted T cell fraction (not recorded which). In nucleotides, the CDR3 is TGCAGTGCTAGGGGAATCTACGAGCAGTACTTC. Translated: CSARGIYEQYF.